This T cell receptor beta chain originates from a study of blood T cell repertoires in COVID-19. Per germline, CDR1 SGHNT and CDR2 YYREEE (reference sequence). The CDR3 spans 15 residues. V was trimmed by 0 bases and J by 7 bases, leaving 14 bases between them. Profiling relied on immunoSEQ multiplex PCR, and the TCRdb table lists in-frame clones only, not all of them. Altogether roughly 220,000 clones are present, 70% to 85% being singletons, with the ten largest covering 15%. This chain joins TRBV5-4 and TRBJ2-1, with a possible D match to TRBD2 (6 bases). What was sequenced was PBMCs or T cells enriched from blood (not recorded which). The TCR comes from a middle-aged man who had recovered from COVID-19. DNA of the CDR3: TGTGCCAGCAGCTTGGGGGGAGGAGGGGCGAATGAGCAGTTCTTC. This encodes CASSLGGGGANEQFF.